This T cell receptor beta chain was recorded in a study of T cell repertoires in cytomegalovirus infection. For the study at large: Matching HLA type and CMV infection were both indicated by public TCR beta signatures.

The germline V and J ends were trimmed by 2 bases and 2 bases, with 16 bases remaining between them. Germline CDR1 is SGHNT and CDR2 is YYREEE (reference sequence). This CDR3 is 16 amino acids long. Regarding the study as a whole: Summed frequency of public TCR beta families distinguished CMV carriers with the relevant HLA. CMV-specific HLA-C-restricted TCR beta clonotypes dominated the ex vivo response.

TCRdb passed the reads through MiXCR, listing each CDR3 protein once. The sample yields under 850,000 distinct CDR3 sequences, 35% seen once. This clonotype occurred once. The antigen is unknown. The V call is TRBV5-4, the J call TRBJ1-1; D is uncertain. The source is a human donor in good health (CMV status not recorded). Some clones in this sample may be carry-over from other donors' samples. Sequencing input: PBMCs. CDR3 in DNA: TGTGCCAGCAGCTTCCACCCACTTCCCGTCAACACTGAAGCTTTCTTT. Encoded protein: CASSFHPLPVNTEAFF.